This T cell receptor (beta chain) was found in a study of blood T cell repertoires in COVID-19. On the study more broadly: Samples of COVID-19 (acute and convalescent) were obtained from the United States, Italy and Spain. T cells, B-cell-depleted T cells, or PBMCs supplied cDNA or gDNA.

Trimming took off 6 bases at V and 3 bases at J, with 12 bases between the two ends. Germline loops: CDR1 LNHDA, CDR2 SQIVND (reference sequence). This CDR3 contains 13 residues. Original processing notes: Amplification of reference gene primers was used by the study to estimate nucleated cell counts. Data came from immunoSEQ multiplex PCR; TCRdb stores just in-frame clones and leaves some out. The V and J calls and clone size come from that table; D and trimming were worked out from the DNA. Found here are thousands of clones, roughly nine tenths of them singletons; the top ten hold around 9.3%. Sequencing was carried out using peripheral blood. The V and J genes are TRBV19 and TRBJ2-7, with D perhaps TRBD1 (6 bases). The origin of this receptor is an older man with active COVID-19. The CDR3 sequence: CASSLTGIYEQYF. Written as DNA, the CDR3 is TGTGCCAGTAGCCTCACAGGGATCTACGAGCAGTACTTC.